The 3 T cell receptor beta chains given below trace back to one sample, sequenced in a study of CD8+CD57+ T cells in acquired aplastic anemia. For sequencing, patients were chosen who had shown expansion of CD8+CD57+ cells by flow cytometry. CDR3 and TCR beta VDJ profiling relied on genomic DNA as the template. TCRdb reprocessed the reads via MiXCR and lists one record per CDR3 protein. The profile shows about 190,000 distinct CDR3 sequences, roughly half of them singletons. What was sequenced was sorted CD4+, CD8+, or CD8+CD57+ T cells (not recorded which) from PBMCs. Receptors originate from a human donor with aplastic anemia.

This clonotype was seen just once. This rearrangement joins TRBV2 to TRBJ2-3, with a weak D call TRBD2 (5 bases). With 5 bases removed from V and 3 bases from J, the gap between germline ends came to 15 bases. The CDR3 contains 15 residues. Per the germline V gene, CDR1 is SNHLY and CDR2 is FYNNEI. The CDR3 protein is CASSRGQAVTDTQYF. The CDR3 coding sequence is TGTGCCAGCAGTCGCGGCCAAGCGGTGACAGATACGCAGTATTTT. Full variable domain (rest looked up from reference TRBV2 and TRBJ2-3): EPEVTQTPSHQVTQMGQEVILRCVPISNHLYFYWYRQILGQKVEFLVSFYNNEISEKSEIFDDQFSVERPDGSNFTLKIRSTKLEDSAMYFCASSRGQAVTDTQYFGPGTRLTVL.

The V gene is TRBV2, the J gene TRBJ1-6; 7 bases fit TRBD1. This CDR3 has 15 amino acids. Trimming removed 7 bases from V and 1 base from J; junction bases left unmatched: 4. CDR1 is SNHLY and CDR2 is FYNNEI in the germline V gene. The CDR3 DNA sequence: TGTGCCAGCACCTGGGACAGATCCTATAATTCACCCCTCCACTTT. This codes for CASTWDRSYNSPLHF.

The genes are TRBV9 and TRBJ2-5, with 7 positions matching TRBD2. Germline-derived CDR1 and CDR2 are SGDLS and YYNGEE. This CDR3 contains 15 residues. V lost 0 bases, J lost 0 bases, and 2 bases stayed unmatched. The CDR3 loop is CASSVGGTNQETQYF. Written as DNA, the CDR3 is TGTGCCAGCAGCGTAGGAGGGACTAACCAAGAGACCCAGTACTTC.